The rows below give T cell receptor beta chains drawn from one sample of a study of cytomegalovirus exposure and HLA in healthy donors. The protocol was immunoSEQ multiplex PCR, while the TCRdb copy is restricted to in-frame clones and leaves out a portion. The table lists 140,000 to 150,000 clones, about 82% of them singletons. The sequenced material came from PBMCs. Source of these receptors: a woman in her forties in good health and CMV-seropositive. CDR3s include the opening cysteine and the closing phenylalanine or tryptophan. D genes are given only for firm matches. Not every row has a clone size; where given, it reads once, few, many or a size class.

once	TRBV27	.	TRBJ1-5	CASSLGASRPQHF	TGTGCCAGCAGTTTAGGGGCATCGCGGCCCCAGCATTTT
few	TRBV5-1	.	TRBJ1-2	CASSLRTDGYGYTF	TGCGCCAGCAGCTTAAGGACAGATGGGTATGGCTACACCTTC
.	TRBV6-1	TRBD1	TRBJ1-3	CASILTGGAYTIYF	TGTGCCAGCATCCTGACAGGGGGCGCGTACACCATATATTTT
.	TRBV29-1	TRBD2	TRBJ2-3	CSVSVGTSLTDTQYF	TGCAGCGTCTCCGTTGGGACTAGTCTGACAGATACGCAGTATTTT
.	TRBV7-9	.	TRBJ2-1	CASSLEGSSYNEQFF	TGTGCCAGCAGCTTGGAGGGAAGCTCCTACAATGAGCAGTTCTTC
.	TRBV28	TRBD1	TRBJ2-7	CASSSGQGFYEQYF	TGTGCCAGCAGTTCGGGACAGGGATTTTACGAGCAGTACTTC
.	TRBV11-2	.	TRBJ2-1	CASSLSHGGSYNEQFF	TGTGCCAGCAGCTTAAGCCATGGGGGGTCCTACAATGAGCAGTTCTTC
.	TRBV7-8	.	TRBJ1-2	CASSLGGKRGYTF	TGTGCCAGCAGCTTAGGCGGCAAGAGGGGCTACACCTTC
once	TRBV7-9	.	TRBJ1-6	CASSFTRGRSVAPLHF	TGTGCCAGCAGCTTCACCAGGGGCCGATCTGTAGCACCCCTCCACTTT
.	TRBV30	TRBD1	TRBJ1-1	CAWARQGKVAEAFF	TGTGCCTGGGCCAGACAGGGGAAGGTTGCTGAAGCTTTCTTT
.	TRBV23-1	.	TRBJ2-2	CASSHPVRSANTGELFF	TGCGCCAGCAGTCACCCCGTTCGTAGCGCGAACACCGGGGAGCTGTTTTTT
once	TRBV4-1	.	TRBJ2-7	CASSQGWAGTYEQYF	TGCGCCAGCAGCCAAGGGTGGGCAGGGACCTACGAGCAGTACTTC
.	TRBV28	TRBD2	TRBJ2-1	CASSPTSGAYNEQFF	TGTGCCAGCAGTCCGACTAGCGGGGCTTACAATGAGCAGTTCTTC
few	TRBV6-5	.	TRBJ2-5	CASSTSVQETQYF	TGTGCCAGCTCCACTAGTGTCCAAGAGACCCAGTACTTC
.	TRBV7-8	.	TRBJ1-3	CASSPYTGTSSGNTIYF	TGTGCCAGCAGCCCCTATACAGGGACTAGCTCTGGAAACACCATATATTTT
.	TRBV28	.	TRBJ1-4	CASKGNEKLFF	TGTGCCAGCAAGGGGAATGAAAAACTGTTTTTT
.	TRBV6-5	.	TRBJ2-2	CASSTAGSNTGELFF	TGTGCCAGCAGTACGGCGGGCAGCAACACCGGGGAGCTGTTTTTT
.	TRBV28	.	TRBJ2-5	CASSLGRGRQWETQYF	TGTGCCAGCAGTTTAGGGCGGGGCCGGCAGTGGGAGACCCAGTACTTC
few	TRBV7-2	.	TRBJ2-1	CASTPGGNKPNEQFF	TGTGCCAGCACCCCAGGGGGGAATAAGCCTAATGAGCAGTTCTTC
.	TRBV4-3	TRBD2	TRBJ2-3	CASSQDDKAGGSTDTQYF	TGCGCCAGCAGCCAAGATGACAAAGCGGGGGGGAGCACAGATACGCAGTATTTT
.	TRBV28	.	TRBJ1-1	CAAPDGSGGAFF	TGTGCCGCCCCTGATGGGTCCGGGGGAGCTTTCTTT
.	TRBV28	.	TRBJ1-5	CASSLGRGFHQPQHF	TGTGCCAGCAGCTTAGGCCGGGGTTTTCATCAGCCCCAGCATTTT
.	TRBV7-9	.	TRBJ1-2	CASSLAPTNYGYTF	TGTGCCAGCAGCTTAGCGCCCACAAACTATGGCTACACCTTC
.	TRBV7-9	TRBD2	TRBJ2-2	CASSLTSDPGELFF	TGTGCCAGCAGCTTGACTAGCGACCCCGGGGAGCTGTTTTTT
.	TRBV7-9	.	TRBJ2-5	CASSTRTPISETQYF	TGTGCCAGCAGCACTAGGACTCCCATTAGCGAGACCCAGTACTTC
.	TRBV4-2	.	TRBJ2-5	CASSRRDTQETQYF	TGTGCCAGCAGCCGTCGGGACACACAAGAGACCCAGTACTTC
few	TRBV11-2	.	TRBJ2-5	CASSLEIVETQYF	TGTGCCAGCAGCTTAGAAATAGTGGAGACCCAGTACTTC
.	TRBV7-2	TRBD2	TRBJ2-5	CASSSRTSGTGGTQYF	TGTGCCAGCAGCTCCCGGACTAGCGGGACGGGAGGGACCCAGTACTTC
.	TRBV19	TRBD2	TRBJ2-2	CASSIIGGSNTGELFF	TGTGCCAGTAGTATTATCGGGGGGTCGAACACCGGGGAGCTGTTTTTT
few	TRBV5-6	TRBD2	TRBJ2-1	CASSLVAGAYSYNEQFF	TGTGCCAGCAGCTTGGTAGCGGGGGCCTACTCCTACAATGAGCAGTTCTTC
few	TRBV19	.	TRBJ2-1	CASSMLRVAYNEQFF	TGTGCCAGTAGTATGCTCAGGGTCGCATACAATGAGCAGTTCTTC
few	TRBV6-1	.	TRBJ1-2	CASSEMRAGYGYTF	TGTGCCAGCAGTGAAATGAGGGCAGGATATGGCTACACCTTC
.	TRBV5-6	TRBD2	TRBJ2-3	CASIPGTSGHTDTQYF	TGTGCCAGCATCCCTGGGACTAGCGGTCACACAGATACGCAGTATTTT
once	TRBV5-4	TRBD1	TRBJ2-1	CASSLAGQGRNEQFF	TGTGCCAGCAGCTTGGCGGGACAGGGGCGAAATGAGCAGTTCTTC
.	TRBV6-5	TRBD1	TRBJ2-5	CASRQGAYLTQYF	TGTGCCAGCAGGCAGGGGGCTTACCTGACCCAGTACTTC
.	TRBV5-1	.	TRBJ2-3	CASSSTGYQGTDTQYF	TGCGCCAGCAGTTCTACAGGGTATCAGGGCACAGATACGCAGTATTTT
.	TRBV7-9	TRBD2	TRBJ2-1	CASSLEGGSPYNEQFF	TGTGCCAGCAGCTTAGAGGGCGGGAGCCCTTACAATGAGCAGTTCTTC